This T cell receptor beta chain was sequenced for a study of STAT5B mutations in CD4+ large granular lymphocyte leukemia. Data came from immunoSEQ multiplex PCR; TCRdb stores just in-frame clones and leaves some out. The sample lists approximately 31,000 clones; 72% were seen once. The V end was cut by 5 bases, the J end by 4 bases, with 11 bases between. Germline V gene lookup returns CDR1 MNHNS and CDR2 SASEGT. The CDR3 runs to 13 residues. V gene TRBV6-1 combines with J gene TRBJ1-2, with TRBD1 as a possible D gene (6 bases). Sequences were obtained from CD4+ T cells from blood buffy coats. The clonotype was recovered from a human donor in good health. The CDR3 region has the DNA TGTGCCAGCAGTCCAGGACAGTTCTATGGCTACACCTTC. Its translation: CASSPGQFYGYTF.